The 21 T cell receptor beta chains below all came from one sample that was sequenced in a study of technical replicates of blood from a handful of donors. The method was immunoSEQ multiplex PCR; TCRdb's version includes in-frame clones alone and lacks a portion of them. The sample lists roughly 80,000 clones, approximately 94% occurring once. The sample taken for sequencing was T cells isolated from PBMCs. These TCRs come from a human donor in good health.

The chain joins TRBV9 to TRBJ2-1, with 7 bases fitting TRBD1. CDR3 length equals 15 residues. V shed 4 bases, J shed 1 base, and the junction held 5 bases outside the gene matches. Looked up from germline, CDR1 is SGDLS and CDR2 is YYNGEE. CDR3 region: CASSPRQGSYNEQFF. The CDR3 bases are TGTGCCAGCAGCCCCAGACAGGGATCCTACAATGAGCAGTTCTTC. Complete variable domain (other parts from reference TRBV9 and TRBJ2-1): DSGVTQTPKHLITATGQRVTLRCSPRSGDLSVYWYQQSLDQGLQFLIQYYNGEERAKGNILERFSAQQFPDLHSELNLSSLELGDSALYFCASSPRQGSYNEQFFGPGTRLTVL.

The chain joins TRBV6-4 to TRBJ2-2; 7 bases are shared with TRBD2. Germline trimming cut 2 bases from V and 3 bases from J; bases unmatched to any gene: 0. Germline loops: CDR1 MRHNA, CDR2 SNTAGT. The CDR3 runs 14 residues. The CDR3 here is CASSDGRDTGELFF. CDR3 nucleotides: TGTGCCAGCAGTGACGGGAGGGACACCGGGGAGCTGTTTTTT.

This chain connects TRBV19 to TRBJ2-6; D is ambiguous. This CDR3 spans 16 amino acids. Germline values: CDR1 LNHDA, CDR2 SQIVND (reference sequence). V lost 8 bases, J lost 0 bases, and 14 bases lay in between. DNA for the CDR3: TGTGCCAGTCACTATTGGCAAGACTCTGGGGCCAACGTCCTGACTTTC. Translated, it gives CASHYWQDSGANVLTF.

This clone was detected once. This chain uses TRBV19 with TRBJ1-4, with D perhaps TRBD1 (6 bases). Trimming stripped 6 bases from V and 2 bases from J, with 16 bases between. CDR3 size: 16 residues. CDR1 is LNHDA, CDR2 SQIVND, per germline (reference sequence). CDR3 sequence: CASSNPGQTTNEKLFF. Written as DNA, the CDR3 is TGTGCCAGTAGCAACCCGGGACAAACGACTAATGAAAAACTGTTTTTT.

V usage is TRBV7-8 and J usage is TRBJ2-3, with 7 nucleotides matching TRBD2. The CDR3 runs 15 residues. With 5 bases clipped from V and 0 bases from J, the junction kept 5 bases outside the gene matches. CDR1 is SGHVS, CDR2 FQNEAQ, per germline. CDR3 region: CASSANSGSTDTQYF. CDR3 bases: TGTGCCAGCAGCGCCAATAGCGGGAGCACAGATACGCAGTATTTT.

The V gene is TRBV25-1, the J gene TRBJ2-7, with D perhaps matching TRBD1 (6 bases). The CDR3 extends over 13 amino acids. CDR1 and CDR2 (germline): MGHDK, SYGVNS. The V gene lost 6 bases and the J gene lost 4 bases, with 13 bases spanning the gap. The CDR3 region has the DNA TGTGCCAGCAGGGCACCAACAGGGTACGAGCAGTACTTC. Encoded protein: CASRAPTGYEQYF.

The chain is built from TRBV27 and TRBJ2-5, with 8 positions matching TRBD2. With V trimmed by 5 bases and J by 3 bases, 8 bases remained unmatched. Germline V CDR1 and CDR2: MNHEY, SMNVEV (reference sequence). The CDR3 runs to 15 residues. CDR3 nucleotides: TGTGCCAGCAGTCTACTAGCGGCAGTTAAAGAGACCCAGTACTTC. This codes for CASSLLAAVKETQYF.

V usage is TRBV6-5 and J usage is TRBJ2-2, with D possibly being TRBD2 (6 bases). Germline values: CDR1 MNHEY, CDR2 SVGAGI. The CDR3 is made up of 15 amino acids. V was clipped by 7 bases and J by 2 bases, with 14 bases between them. The CDR3 loop is CASTLLADNTGELFF. For the CDR3, the DNA is TGTGCCAGCACCTTACTAGCTGATAACACCGGGGAGCTGTTTTTT.

The chain combines TRBV7-9 with TRBJ2-7; D is possibly TRBD1 (7 bases). The germline V gene has CDR1 SEHNR and CDR2 FQNEAQ (reference sequence). The V end lost 2 bases, the J end lost 0 bases, and 23 bases lay between the germline ends. The CDR3 is made up of 19 amino acids. Here the CDR3 DNA reads TGTGCCAGCAGCTTACCTCGATCGAGCCTTCAGGGGGGCTCCTACGAGCAGTACTTC. Translated: CASSLPRSSLQGGSYEQYF.

The chain recombines TRBV6-4 with TRBJ2-2; possibly TRBD2 for D (6 bases). The CDR3 runs 14 residues. V lost 0 bases and J 4 bases, leaving 6 bases between the germline ends. CDR1 and CDR2 from the germline V gene are MRHNA and SNTAGT. CDR3 DNA sequence: TGTGCCAGCAGTGACTCCGGGGGCACCGGGGAGCTGTTTTTT. It codes for CASSDSGGTGELFF.

The rearrangement uses TRBV27 and TRBJ1-5; 8 bases agree with TRBD1. V was pared by 0 bases and J by 5 bases, with 3 bases of the junction left unmatched. CDR1 and CDR2 from the germline V gene are MNHEY and SMNVEV (reference sequence). The CDR3 sequence is 15 residues long. CDR3 sequence reads: CASSLSGQGYQPQHF. CDR3 nucleotides: TGTGCCAGCAGTTTATCAGGACAGGGTTATCAGCCCCAGCATTTT.

The gene calls are TRBV25-1 and TRBJ1-2, with D possibly being TRBD1 (5 bases). The CDR3 runs 14 residues. Per germline, CDR1 MGHDK and CDR2 SYGVNS. The ends were cut back, 1 base at V and 8 bases at J, with 14 bases in the middle. The CDR3 reads CASSEWTGERGYTF. The CDR3 DNA follows: TGTGCCAGCAGTGAATGGACGGGGGAGAGGGGCTACACCTTC.

This rearrangement joins TRBV19 to TRBJ1-5, with D perhaps matching TRBD1 (5 bases). The germline gives CDR1 LNHDA, CDR2 SQIVND (reference sequence). This CDR3 comprises 12 residues. Between the trimmed V and J ends, which lost 10 bases and 3 bases, there was a span of 10 bases. CDR3 bases: TGTGCCACCAGGGCCTACAATCAGCCCCAGCATTTT. This translates into CATRAYNQPQHF.

The gene calls are TRBV12-5 and TRBJ2-7; D unclear. The CDR3 sequence is 12 residues long. V gave up 2 bases and J gave up 3 bases, with 5 bases separating them. The germline CDR1 and CDR2 sequences are LGHNT and FRNRAP. CDR3 sequence (DNA): TGTGCTAGTGGTTTGCAAATCTACGAGCAGTACTTC. Its protein is CASGLQIYEQYF.

This clone was counted a few times. The CDR3, as DNA: TGCGCCAGCAGCTTGGAAGTTGCAGGGCACAACGGCTACACCTTC. Encoded protein: CASSLEVAGHNGYTF. The chain couples TRBV5-1 to TRBJ1-2; maybe TRBD1 (5 bases). The CDR3 consists of 15 residues. CDR1 and CDR2 (germline): SGHRS, YFSETQ. Deletions cut 0 bases from V and 8 bases from J, with 17 bases between.

J is TRBJ2-1 and V is TRBV11-2; D gene unclear. This CDR3 spans 15 amino acids. Germline V gene data show CDR1 as SGHAT and CDR2 as FQNNGV. The V end lost 5 bases, the J end lost 2 bases, and 13 bases lay between the germline ends. CDR3: CASSPRGFAYNEQFF. CDR3 nucleotide sequence: TGTGCCAGCAGCCCCAGAGGTTTTGCCTACAATGAGCAGTTCTTC.

In its sample, this clone was seen once. The V gene is TRBV18, the J gene TRBJ2-7; 12 positions match TRBD2. Germline CDR1 reads KGHSH; CDR2 reads LQKENI. J gave up 1 base and V 5 bases, and 3 bases lay outside the gene matches. There are 15 residues in the CDR3. In DNA form, the CDR3 reads TGTGCCAGCTCATTCGGACTAGCGGGATCCTACGAGCAGTACTTC. Encoded protein: CASSFGLAGSYEQYF.

The chain has TRBV28 and TRBJ2-7; 10 bases line up with TRBD1. Germline assignment: CDR1 MDHEN and CDR2 SYDVKM. J lost 2 bases, V lost 4 bases, and 5 bases had no gene match. The CDR3 is 15 residues long. The CDR3 loop reads CASSSPGTGAYEQYF. DNA for the CDR3: TGTGCCAGCAGTTCCCCCGGGACAGGGGCCTACGAGCAGTACTTC.

This chain joins TRBV25-1 and TRBJ1-5, with 7 nucleotides matching TRBD1. The CDR3 has 15 residues. Losses at the gene ends were 3 bases for V and 2 bases for J; bases not matched to a gene: 4. Germline V gene lookup returns CDR1 MGHDK and CDR2 SYGVNS. The CDR3 DNA reads TGTGCCAGCAGTGACCTCGGACAGGGCAATCAGCCCCAGCATTTT. The encoded protein is CASSDLGQGNQPQHF.

This sequence joins TRBV5-4 and TRBJ2-7; TRBD1 is a possible D gene (6 bases). The CDR3 is 13 residues long. Germline V CDR1 and CDR2: SGHNT, YYREEE (reference sequence). The V and J ends lost 4 bases and 2 bases respectively, with 10 bases between them. CDR3 residues: CASSRDTTYEQYF. CDR3 nucleotides: TGTGCCAGCAGCAGGGACACCACCTACGAGCAGTACTTC. The entire variable domain, with the rest obtained from reference TRBV5-4 and TRBJ2-7, is as follows: ETGVTQSPTHLIKTRGQQVTLRCSSQSGHNTVSWYQQALGQGPQFIFQYYREEENGRGNFPPRFSGLQFPNYSSELNVNALELDDSALYLCASSRDTTYEQYFGPGTRLTVT.

The chain uses TRBV6-5 and TRBJ1-4, with 7 bases that match TRBD1. The V and J ends lost 6 bases and 8 bases, in that order; junction bases with no gene match: 9. The CDR3 sequence is 14 residues long. Per germline, CDR1 MNHEY and CDR2 SVGAGI. CDR3 nucleotide sequence: TGTGCCAGCAGAGTAGGGACAGAAGCCGAAAAACTGTTTTTT. Amino acids: CASRVGTEAEKLFF.